This TCR beta chain was sequenced for a study of T cell repertoires in cytomegalovirus infection. A single record per CDR3 protein comes from TCRdb applying MiXCR to the reads. The sample comprises around 300,000 distinct CDR3 sequences, less than 25% of which are singletons, and roughly 19% rests with the top ten. Study outcomes and limitations: The study identified carriers of CMV plus the relevant HLA from cumulative public TCR beta family frequency. What dominated the ex vivo response were HLA-C-restricted CMV-specific TCR beta clonotypes.

Trimming removed 1 base from V and 5 bases from J, with 10 bases in between. Germline values: CDR1 PRHDT, CDR2 FYEKMQ (reference sequence). The CDR3 runs 14 residues. As for this clonotype: As yet, its antigen is unknown.

Here the sequenced sample was cultured PBMCs, taken from culture after CMV antigen stimulation. The V and J genes are TRBV13 and TRBJ2-3; tentative D call: TRBD1 (5 bases). The source of this sequence is a human donor in good health (CMV status not recorded). Some clones in this sample may be carry-over from other donors' samples. CDR3 in DNA: TGTGCCAGCAGCTTAGCCAGGGTGGAAGATACGCAGTATTTT. This codes for CASSLARVEDTQYF.